The present T cell receptor beta chain was sequenced within a study of T cells in women clearing cervical HPV infection. On the study more broadly: Case blood was drawn when the lesion was first found; control blood after infection became undetectable.

A word on this clone: Its antigen is unknown. A read error may account for a junction end that differs from germline. With the read ending 3 residues before the CDR3 end, the germline J gene is used to fill in that end.

Germline V lookup: CDR1 DFQATT, CDR2 SNEGSKA (reference sequence). CDR3 size: 19 residues. Sequenced by immunoSEQ multiplex PCR; TCRdb stores in-frame clones only, minus some. This sample contains roughly 30,000 clones. Broader study findings: Controls had more TRBV6-7 (about 0.16%) than cases (approximately 0.11%).

The clonotype was recovered from a woman aged 18 to 75 with a cervical HPV16 infection that either progressed to CIN3+ or cleared (not recorded which). The sample comprised blood buffy coat. The rearrangement links TRBV20-1 to TRBJ2-2; 13 bases are shared with TRBD2. Partial CDR3 DNA: TGCAGTGCTGGAGACGCTAGTACTAGCGGGGGGGCCCACACCGGGGAG. Amino acid sequence: CSAGDASTSGGAHTGE. From start to end, the CDR3 is CSAGDASTSGGAHTGELFF.